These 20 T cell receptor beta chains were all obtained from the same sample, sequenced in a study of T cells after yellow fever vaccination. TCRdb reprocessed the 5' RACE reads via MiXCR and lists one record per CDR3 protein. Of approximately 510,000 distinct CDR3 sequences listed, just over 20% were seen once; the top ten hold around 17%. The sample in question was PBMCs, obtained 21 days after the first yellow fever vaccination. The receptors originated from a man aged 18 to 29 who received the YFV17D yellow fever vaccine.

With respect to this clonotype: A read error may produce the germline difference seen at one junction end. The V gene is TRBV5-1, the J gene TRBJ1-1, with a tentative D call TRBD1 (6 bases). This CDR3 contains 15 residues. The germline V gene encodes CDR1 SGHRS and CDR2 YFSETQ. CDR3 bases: TGCGCCAGCAGGGTACAGGGTACTGCGAACACTGGAGCTTTCTTT. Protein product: CASRVQGTANTGAFF.

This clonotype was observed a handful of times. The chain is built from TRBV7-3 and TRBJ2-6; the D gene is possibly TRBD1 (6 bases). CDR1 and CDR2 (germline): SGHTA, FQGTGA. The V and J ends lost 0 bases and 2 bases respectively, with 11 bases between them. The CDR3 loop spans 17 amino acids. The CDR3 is CASSLTPTGTGANVLTF. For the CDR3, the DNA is TGTGCCAGCAGCTTAACTCCAACAGGGACTGGGGCCAACGTCCTGACTTTC.

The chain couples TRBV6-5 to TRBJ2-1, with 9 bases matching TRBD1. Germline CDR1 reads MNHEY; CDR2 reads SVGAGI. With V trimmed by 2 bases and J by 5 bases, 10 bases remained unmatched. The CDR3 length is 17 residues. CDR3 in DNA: TGTGCCAGCAGTTACCGTCCGGGACAGGGTTGGCACAATGAGCAGTTCTTC. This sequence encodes CASSYRPGQGWHNEQFF.

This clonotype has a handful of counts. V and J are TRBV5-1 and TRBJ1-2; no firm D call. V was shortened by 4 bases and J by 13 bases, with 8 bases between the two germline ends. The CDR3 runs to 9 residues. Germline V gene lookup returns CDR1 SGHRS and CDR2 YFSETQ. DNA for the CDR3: TGCGCCAGCAGCATGATCAGCACCTTC. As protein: CASSMISTF.

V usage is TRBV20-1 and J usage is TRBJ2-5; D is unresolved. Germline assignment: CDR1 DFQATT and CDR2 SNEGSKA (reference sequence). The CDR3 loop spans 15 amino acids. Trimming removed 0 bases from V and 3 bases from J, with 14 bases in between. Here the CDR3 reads CSARDLLVGKETQYF. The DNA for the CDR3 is TGCAGTGCTAGAGATCTTCTGGTGGGGAAAGAGACCCAGTACTTC.

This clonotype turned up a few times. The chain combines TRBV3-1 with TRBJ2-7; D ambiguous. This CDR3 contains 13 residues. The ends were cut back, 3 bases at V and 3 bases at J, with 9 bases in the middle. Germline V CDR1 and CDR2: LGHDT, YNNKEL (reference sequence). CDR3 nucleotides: TGTGCCAGCAGCCATATTAGAGGCTACGAGCAGTACTTC. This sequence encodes CASSHIRGYEQYF.

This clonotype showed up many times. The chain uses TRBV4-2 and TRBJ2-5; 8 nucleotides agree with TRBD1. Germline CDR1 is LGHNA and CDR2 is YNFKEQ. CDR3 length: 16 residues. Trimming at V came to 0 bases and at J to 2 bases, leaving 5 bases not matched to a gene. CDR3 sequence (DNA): TGTGCCAGCAGCCAAGATGGACAGGGCGGACAAGAGACCCAGTACTTC. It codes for CASSQDGQGGQETQYF.

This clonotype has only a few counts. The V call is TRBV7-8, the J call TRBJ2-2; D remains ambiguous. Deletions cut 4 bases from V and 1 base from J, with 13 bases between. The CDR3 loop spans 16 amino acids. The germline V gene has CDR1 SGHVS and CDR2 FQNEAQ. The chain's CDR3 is CASSSRVWENTGELFF. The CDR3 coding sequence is TGTGCCAGCAGCTCTAGGGTCTGGGAGAACACCGGGGAGCTGTTTTTT.

CDR3 residues: CASSQEIRQGNEKLFF. The CDR3 nucleotides are TGCGCCAGCAGCCAAGAGATCCGCCAGGGGAATGAAAAACTGTTTTTT. V gene TRBV4-3 combines with J gene TRBJ1-4; D is perhaps TRBD1 (6 bases). Trimming pared 0 bases from V and 5 bases from J, leaving 13 bases between. The CDR3 is 16 amino acids. Per the germline V gene, CDR1 is LGHNA and CDR2 is YSLEER.

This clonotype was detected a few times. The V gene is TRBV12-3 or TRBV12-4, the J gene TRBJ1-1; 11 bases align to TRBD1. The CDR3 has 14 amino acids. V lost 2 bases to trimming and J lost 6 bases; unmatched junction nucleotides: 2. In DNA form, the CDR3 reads TGTGCCAGCAGTTTATCGGGACAGGGGGCTGAAGCTTTCTTT. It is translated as CASSLSGQGAEAFF.

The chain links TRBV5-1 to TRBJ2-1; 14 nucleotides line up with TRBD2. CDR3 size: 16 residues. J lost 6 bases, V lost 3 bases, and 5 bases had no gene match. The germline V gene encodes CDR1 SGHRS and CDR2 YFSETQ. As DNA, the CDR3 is TGCGCCAGCAGCTCCAGGACTAGCGGGGGGCCCAATGAGCAGTTCTTC. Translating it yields CASSSRTSGGPNEQFF.

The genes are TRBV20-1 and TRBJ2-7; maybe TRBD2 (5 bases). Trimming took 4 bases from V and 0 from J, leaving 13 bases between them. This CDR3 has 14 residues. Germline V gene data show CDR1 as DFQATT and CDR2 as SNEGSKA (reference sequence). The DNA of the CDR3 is TGCAGTGCTAAGCCGGGGTCCAGCTCCTACGAGCAGTACTTC. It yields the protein CSAKPGSSSYEQYF.

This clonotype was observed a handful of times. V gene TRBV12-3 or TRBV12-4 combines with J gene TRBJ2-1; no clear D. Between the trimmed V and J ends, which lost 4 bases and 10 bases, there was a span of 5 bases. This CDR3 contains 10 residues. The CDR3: CASSSVEQFF. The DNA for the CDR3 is TGTGCCAGCAGTTCGGTGGAGCAGTTCTTC.

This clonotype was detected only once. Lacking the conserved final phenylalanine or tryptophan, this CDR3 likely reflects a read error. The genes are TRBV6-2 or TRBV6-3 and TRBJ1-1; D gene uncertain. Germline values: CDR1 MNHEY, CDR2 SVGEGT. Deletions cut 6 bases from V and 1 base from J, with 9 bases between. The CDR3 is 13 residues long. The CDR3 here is CASSSSGNTEAFL. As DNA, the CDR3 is TGTGCCAGCAGCAGCTCAGGGAACACTGAAGCTTTCCTT.

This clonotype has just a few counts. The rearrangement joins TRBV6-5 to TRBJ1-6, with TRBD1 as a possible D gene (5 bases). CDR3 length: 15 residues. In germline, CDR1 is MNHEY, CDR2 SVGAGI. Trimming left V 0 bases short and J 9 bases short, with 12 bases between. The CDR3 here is CASSYSVQGVSPLHF. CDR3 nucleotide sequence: TGTGCCAGCAGTTACTCAGTGCAGGGTGTTTCACCCCTCCACTTT.

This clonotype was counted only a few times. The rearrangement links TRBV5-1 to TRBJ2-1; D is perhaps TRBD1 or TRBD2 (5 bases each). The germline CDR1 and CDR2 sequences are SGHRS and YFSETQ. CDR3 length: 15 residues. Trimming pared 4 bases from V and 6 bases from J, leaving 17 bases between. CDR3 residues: CASSPGAGSPNEQFF. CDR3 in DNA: TGCGCCAGCAGCCCCGGGGCGGGTTCTCCCAATGAGCAGTTCTTC.

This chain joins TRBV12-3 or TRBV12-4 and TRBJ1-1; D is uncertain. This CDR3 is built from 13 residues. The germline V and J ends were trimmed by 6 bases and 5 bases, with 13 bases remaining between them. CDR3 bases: TGTGCCAGCAGCTTCGGGTTGGGAACTGAAGCTTTCTTT. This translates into CASSFGLGTEAFF.

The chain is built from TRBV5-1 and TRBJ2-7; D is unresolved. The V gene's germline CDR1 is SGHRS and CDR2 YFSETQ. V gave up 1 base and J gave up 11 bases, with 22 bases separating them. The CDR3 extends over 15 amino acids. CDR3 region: CASSLTRAGALLKYF. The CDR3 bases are TGCGCCAGCAGCTTGACTCGGGCAGGAGCGCTCCTAAAGTACTTC.

The CDR3 DNA follows: TGTGCCAGCAGCACCCCAGGGGGTGAGCAGTTCTTC. Residues: CASSTPGGEQFF. The gene calls are TRBV7-3 and TRBJ2-1; the match to TRBD1 covers 7 bases. The CDR3 is 12 residues long. CDR1 and CDR2 (germline): SGHTA, FQGTGA. J was trimmed by 9 bases and V by 5 bases; bases with no gene match: 4.

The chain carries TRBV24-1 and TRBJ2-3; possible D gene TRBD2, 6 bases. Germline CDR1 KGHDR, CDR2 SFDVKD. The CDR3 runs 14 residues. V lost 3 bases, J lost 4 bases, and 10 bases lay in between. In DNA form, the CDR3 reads TGTGCCACCAGTGATGGGGGGAGAGCAGATACGCAGTATTTT. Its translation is CATSDGGRADTQYF.